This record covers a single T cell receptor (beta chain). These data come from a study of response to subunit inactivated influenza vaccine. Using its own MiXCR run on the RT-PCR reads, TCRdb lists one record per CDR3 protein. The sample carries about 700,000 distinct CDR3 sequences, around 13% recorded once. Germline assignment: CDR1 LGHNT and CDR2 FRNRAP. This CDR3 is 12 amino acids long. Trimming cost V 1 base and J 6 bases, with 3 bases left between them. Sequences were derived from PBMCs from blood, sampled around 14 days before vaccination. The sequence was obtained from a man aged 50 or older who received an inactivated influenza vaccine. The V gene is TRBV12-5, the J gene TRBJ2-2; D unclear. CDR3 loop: CASGLDAGELFF. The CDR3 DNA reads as TGTGCTAGTGGTTTGGATGCCGGGGAGCTGTTTTTT.